Detailed here is one TCR beta chain. Its antigen remains unknown. The V end was cut by 5 bases, the J end by 6 bases, with 17 bases between. CDR1 and CDR2 (germline): SGHVT, SQSDAQ. CDR3 length equals 15 residues. This sample stems from a study of blood T cells in healthy people across ages. Regarding the study as a whole: Diversity of TCR beta per million T cells declined in a roughly linear way with age. Shifts in expanded clonotypes may have been confounded by donor CMV status, which was unknown.

Caucasian individuals from Russia who were healthy and aged roughly 6 to 90 acted as donors. Then a second PCR, running about 6 to 12 cycles, was carried out with a sample-barcoded 5' primer and a J-beta primer mix. Each cDNA molecule was tagged by a template-switch adaptor that had 12 random nucleotides. One entry per CDR3 protein results from TCRdb running MiXCR on the 5' RACE reads. The table has roughly 1.4 million distinct CDR3 sequences, roughly 59% seen once. The clonotype originates from a man between 18 and 29 years old in good health. Material for sequencing was blood. The chain carries TRBV7-4 and TRBJ1-5, with a possible D match to TRBD1 (5 bases). CDR3: CASSPSREGSQPQHF. CDR3 coding DNA: TGTGCCAGCAGCCCCTCCAGGGAGGGTAGTCAGCCCCAGCATTTT.